The 5 T cell receptor beta chains reported below all come from one sample, sequenced in a study of shared clonotypes between healthy human individuals. The method was immunoSEQ multiplex PCR; TCRdb's version includes in-frame clones alone and lacks a portion of them. The sample holds about 2 million clones, about 95% seen once. The sequenced sample was naive CD4+ T cells sorted from blood. The subset is: CD45RA+ positively selected. These receptor sequences come from a man in his late teens or twenties in good health.

The chain couples TRBV1 to TRBJ1-1; no DNA check was done on the table's D call, TRBD1. TRBV1 is flagged as a pseudogene. The CDR3 spans 17 residues. CDR3 protein: CTSSQEGFETADFEAFF. DNA for the CDR3: TGCACCAGCAGCCAAGAGGGTTTCGAGACAGCCGATTTTGAAGCTTTCTTT.

The rearrangement links TRBV11-2 to TRBJ2-5; TRBD1 matches at 10 bases. The CDR3 contains 14 residues. The V and J ends lost 5 bases and 2 bases, in that order; junction bases with no gene match: 2. Germline V CDR1 and CDR2: SGHAT, FQNNGV. The CDR3 bases are TGTGCCAGCAGCGGACAGGGGGGACAAGAGACCCAGTACTTC. Its translation is CASSGQGGQETQYF.

The chain has TRBV5-6 and TRBJ2-7; the D gene is possibly TRBD2 (5 bases). This CDR3 contains 12 residues. Trimming left V 3 bases short and J 7 bases short, with 11 bases between. Germline CDR1 is SGHDT and CDR2 is YYEEEE. The CDR3 DNA sequence: TGTGCCAGCAGCTCCGGGAAGTGGGAGCAGTACTTC. Residues: CASSSGKWEQYF.

This sequence joins TRBV7-9 and TRBJ1-1; D may be TRBD1 (6 bases). Per germline, CDR1 SEHNR and CDR2 FQNEAQ (reference sequence). The CDR3 runs to 14 residues. The V and J ends lost 0 bases and 6 bases respectively, with 11 bases between them. The CDR3, as DNA: TGTGCCAGCAGCTTAGCGGGGCAGGGGCCTGAAGCTTTCTTT. Amino acid sequence: CASSLAGQGPEAFF.

The rearrangement joins TRBV7-8 to TRBJ2-7, with D maybe TRBD1 (6 bases). V was trimmed by 5 bases and J by 2 bases, leaving 10 bases between them. The CDR3 length is 13 residues. Looked up from germline, CDR1 is SGHVS and CDR2 is FQNEAQ. The CDR3 protein is CASSPGTPYEQYF. The DNA of the CDR3 is TGTGCCAGCAGCCCCGGGACACCCTACGAGCAGTACTTC.